This TCR beta chain was identified in a study of Graves' ophthalmopathy and Graves' hyperthyroidism. Amplification targeted the TCR beta CDR3 regions, with RNA transcripts as the source material. Second-round multiplex PCR followed a first-round RT-PCR using HTBI primers. TCRdb recomputed calls from the multiplex PCR reads with MiXCR, one row per CDR3 protein. The data contain 450,000 to 600,000 distinct CDR3 sequences, approximately 35% of them singletons. Study observations and caveats: In separating ophthalmopathy from stable hyperthyroidism, a 13-signature model achieved nearly 90% sensitivity and about 80% specificity.

This clonotype was observed a handful of times. The target antigen is unknown. The CDR3 has 13 residues. Trimming removed 4 bases from V and 5 bases from J, with 14 bases in between. Germline V gives CDR1 GTSNPN, CDR2 SVGIG (reference sequence). Sequencing was carried out using peripheral blood or thyroid tissue (not recorded which). The receptor comes from an adult man with Graves' hyperthyroidism. V is TRBV30 and J is TRBJ1-2; D is unclear. CDR3 protein: CAWTPTSGYGYTF. CDR3 coding DNA: TGTGCCTGGACCCCGACCAGTGGGTATGGCTACACCTTC. Variable domain in full (rest from reference TRBV30 and TRBJ1-2): SQTIHQWPATLVQPVGSPLSLECTVEGTSNPNLYWYRQAAGRGLQLLFYSVGIGQISSEVPQNLSASRPQDRQFILSSKKLLLSDSGFYLCAWTPTSGYGYTFGSGTRLTVV.